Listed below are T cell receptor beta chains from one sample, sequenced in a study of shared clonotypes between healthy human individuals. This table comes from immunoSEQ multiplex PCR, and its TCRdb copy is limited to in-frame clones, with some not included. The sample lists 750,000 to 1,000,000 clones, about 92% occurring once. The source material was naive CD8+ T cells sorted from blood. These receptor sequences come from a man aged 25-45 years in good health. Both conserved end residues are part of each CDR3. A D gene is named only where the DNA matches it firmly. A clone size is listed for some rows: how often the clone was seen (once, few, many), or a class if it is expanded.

TGTGCCAGCCTCTCGGAGGGACTAGCGACAGATACGCAGTATTTT | CASLSEGLATDTQYF | TRBD2 | TRBV28 | NA | TRBJ2-3
TGTGCCAGCAGTTACAGGGTTGCCCCAGTGACCGGGGAGCTGTTTTTT | CASSYRVAPVTGELFF | NA | TRBV6-5 | once | TRBJ2-2
TGTGCCAGCAGCATGGGGCAGGGGGCTAAATATGGGGAGCAGTACTTC | CASSMGQGAKYGEQYF | TRBD1 | TRBV27 | few | TRBJ2-7
TGTGCCAGCAGCCATACTACAGGGGAAGAGACCCAGTACTTC | CASSHTTGEETQYF | TRBD1 | TRBV6-6 | NA | TRBJ2-5
TGTGCCAGCAGCCTTTTTACAGGGCCGGGGGACATTCAGTACTTC | CASSLFTGPGDIQYF | NA | TRBV11-2 | NA | TRBJ2-4
TGTGCCAGCAGTTTATCCTGGACTAGCGGAGGCTACGAGCAGTACTTC | CASSLSWTSGGYEQYF | TRBD2 | TRBV27 | few | TRBJ2-7
TGCGCCAGCGCTCCGGGACTAGCGCTCTCCTACGAGCAGTACTTC | CASAPGLALSYEQYF | TRBD2 | TRBV4-1 | NA | TRBJ2-7
TGTGCCAGCAGCTTCCCCCTAGGGGCTAGCACAGATACGCAGTATTTT | CASSFPLGASTDTQYF | NA | TRBV7-9 | NA | TRBJ2-3
TGTGCCAGCAGTTGGACAGGCTTAAATGAAAAACTGTTTTTT | CASSWTGLNEKLFF | TRBD1 | TRBV6-5 | NA | TRBJ1-4
TGTGCCAGCAGCTTGGGGACGGACAGGGGGCGAGGCCTCTATGGCTACACCTTC | CASSLGTDRGRGLYGYTF | TRBD1 | TRBV13 | NA | TRBJ1-2
TGTGCCAGCAGCTTACGTCCGTACCAAGAGACCCAGTACTTC | CASSLRPYQETQYF | NA | TRBV11-2 | NA | TRBJ2-5
TGTGCCAGCAGCCCGAGGGACACCGGGGAGCTGTTTTTT | CASSPRDTGELFF | NA | TRBV7-9 | NA | TRBJ2-2
TGTGCCAGCAGCCCTTGGCTAGCGTCCACAGATACGCAGTATTTT | CASSPWLASTDTQYF | NA | TRBV2 | NA | TRBJ2-3
TGTGCCAGCAGTTACGGGAGACAGCAATCCTACGAGCAGTACTTC | CASSYGRQQSYEQYF | NA | TRBV6-5 | NA | TRBJ2-7
TGCGCCAGCAGCCGCGGGACGGCGGCGGACTATGGCTACACCTTC | CASSRGTAADYGYTF | NA | TRBV4-3 | NA | TRBJ1-2
TGCGCCAGCAGCTTTCCGGGACTAGCGCCTACCTCTGGGGCCAACGTCCTGACTTTC | CASSFPGLAPTSGANVLTF | TRBD2 | TRBV5-1 | NA | TRBJ2-6
TGTGCCAGCAGCGTAACCGTTGGACTGGGCGCAGATACGCAGTATTTT | CASSVTVGLGADTQYF | NA | TRBV9 | NA | TRBJ2-3
TGCGCCAGCAGCCAACCCCGACAGGGGGACTCTGGAAACACCATATATTTT | CASSQPRQGDSGNTIYF | TRBD1 | TRBV4-1 | NA | TRBJ1-3
TGTGCCAGCAGCTCCGCGGGGGCGAGTGAGACCCAGTACTTC | CASSSAGASETQYF | NA | TRBV7-2 | NA | TRBJ2-5
TGTGCCAGCAGCTCACCGGCTAGCGGGAGATATAATGAGCAGTTCTTC | CASSSPASGRYNEQFF | TRBD2 | TRBV7-6 | once | TRBJ2-1
TGTGCCAGCAGCGACATGGAGACCCAGTACTTC | CASSDMETQYF | NA | TRBV7-2 | NA | TRBJ2-5
TGTGCCTCCCAGGGGGGTATCAATGTTGGTGAGCAGTTCTTC | CASQGGINVGEQFF | NA | TRBV10-3 | NA | TRBJ2-1
TGTGCCAGCAGGGGGCGCGGATCTGAAGCTTTCTTT | CASRGRGSEAFF | NA | TRBV2 | NA | TRBJ1-1
TGTGCCAGTAGCCCTACCCTGGGCAAACAAGAGACCCAGTACTTC | CASSPTLGKQETQYF | NA | TRBV19 | NA | TRBJ2-5
TGCAGCGTTGAACCCCGGGACTGGGGAAATTTTGAGCAGTTCTTC | CSVEPRDWGNFEQFF | NA | TRBV29-1 | NA | TRBJ2-1
TGTGCCAGCAGTTTGGGGACAGGGGGTCGGAATGAGCAGTTCTTC | CASSLGTGGRNEQFF | TRBD1 | TRBV27 | NA | TRBJ2-1
TGTGCCAGTAGTATAGTGCTCTCCTACGAGCAGTACTTC | CASSIVLSYEQYF | NA | TRBV19 | NA | TRBJ2-7